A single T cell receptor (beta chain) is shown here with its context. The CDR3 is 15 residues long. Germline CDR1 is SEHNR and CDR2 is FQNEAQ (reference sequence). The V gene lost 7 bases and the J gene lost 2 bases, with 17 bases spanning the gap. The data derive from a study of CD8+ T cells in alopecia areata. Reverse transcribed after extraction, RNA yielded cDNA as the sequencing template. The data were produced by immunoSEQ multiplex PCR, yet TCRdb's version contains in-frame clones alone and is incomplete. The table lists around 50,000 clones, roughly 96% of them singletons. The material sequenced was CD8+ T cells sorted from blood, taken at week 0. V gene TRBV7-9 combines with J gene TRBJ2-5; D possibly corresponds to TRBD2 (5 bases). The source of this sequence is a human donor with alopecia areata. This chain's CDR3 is CASKPPAGVQETQYF. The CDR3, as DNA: TGTGCCAGCAAACCGCCTGCGGGTGTGCAAGAGACCCAGTACTTC.